The next 9 T cell receptor beta chains were all read from a single sample in a study of blood T cells in healthy people across ages. A sample-barcoded 5' primer and a J-beta primer mix were used in a second PCR of roughly 6 to 11 cycles. TCRdb itself ran the 5' RACE reads through MiXCR, one entry per CDR3 protein. This sample has hundreds of thousands of distinct CDR3 sequences, with approximately 52% found just once. Material for sequencing was blood. Every receptor here comes from an elderly woman in good health.

This clonotype was observed many times. V and J are TRBV24-1 and TRBJ2-3, with D possibly being TRBD1 (6 bases). This CDR3 contains 16 residues. V dropped 6 bases and J dropped 1 base, with 16 bases sitting between them. CDR1 and CDR2 from the germline V gene are KGHDR and SFDVKD. CDR3 bases: TGTGCCACCAGTCAAATACAGGGAAAGGGCACAGATACGCAGTATTTT. Amino acids: CATSQIQGKGTDTQYF.

This clonotype was found many times. The chain recombines TRBV5-1 with TRBJ2-1; D ambiguous. The length of the CDR3 is 13 residues. V was trimmed by 7 bases and J by 2 bases, leaving 10 bases between them. Germline V gives CDR1 SGHRS, CDR2 YFSETQ. Written as DNA, the CDR3 is TGCGCCAGCGCCGAGACCACCTACAATGAGCAGTTCTTC. Translated, it gives CASAETTYNEQFF.

This clonotype was seen only a few times. The chain combines TRBV28 with TRBJ2-6; D possibly matches TRBD1 or TRBD2 (7 bases each). This CDR3 region has 18 residues. Germline CDR1 reads MDHEN; CDR2 reads SYDVKM. Trimming removed 6 bases at V and 0 bases at J, with 18 bases between. The CDR3 loop reads CASRRGGTVSSGANVLTF. In nucleotides, the CDR3 is TGTGCCAGCAGGAGGGGGGGGACAGTGAGCTCTGGGGCCAACGTCCTGACTTTC. Variable domain in full (rest from reference TRBV28 and TRBJ2-6): DVKVTQSSRYLVKRTGEKVFLECVQDMDHENMFWYRQDPGLGLRLIYFSYDVKMKEKGDIPEGYSVSREKKERFSLILESASTNQTSMYLCASRRGGTVSSGANVLTFGAGSRLTVL.

This clonotype was detected ten times or more. The V and J genes are TRBV3-1 and TRBJ2-6, with D perhaps being TRBD1 or TRBD2 (5 bases each). The CDR3 totals 14 residues. Germline-derived CDR1 and CDR2 are LGHDT and YNNKEL (reference sequence). The V and J ends lost 7 bases and 0 bases respectively, with 7 bases between them. The CDR3 sequence is CASMRGSGANVLTF. The CDR3 DNA reads TGTGCCAGCATGAGGGGCTCTGGGGCCAACGTCCTGACTTTC.

The chain is built from TRBV4-1 and TRBJ1-1; D is possibly TRBD1 (6 bases). Trimming took 6 bases from V and 0 from J, leaving 11 bases between them. Per the germline V gene, CDR1 is MGHRA and CDR2 is YSYEKL. The CDR3 runs to 14 residues. CDR3 nucleotides: TGCGCCAGCAGGGGGGCGACGATGAACACTGAAGCTTTCTTT. It translates to CASRGATMNTEAFF.

The chain is built from TRBV20-1 and TRBJ2-5; D perhaps matches TRBD2 (5 bases). The V end lost 6 bases, the J end lost 2 bases, and 22 bases lay between the germline ends. From germline, CDR1 is DFQATT and CDR2 SNEGSKA (reference sequence). The CDR3 extends over 16 amino acids. The CDR3 sequence: CSAPPLLGNRQETQYF. Written as DNA, the CDR3 is TGCAGTGCCCCCCCTTTACTAGGTAATCGGCAAGAGACCCAGTACTTC.

V is TRBV7-2 and J is TRBJ1-2; tentatively, D is TRBD1 (5 bases). The CDR3 loop spans 19 amino acids. V lost 6 bases and J lost 1, with 27 bases in between. The germline V gene has CDR1 SGHTA and CDR2 FQGNSA. The CDR3 here is CASREKGIARGTVNYGYTF. The CDR3 DNA reads as TGTGCCAGCAGGGAAAAGGGGATCGCGCGGGGGACCGTTAACTATGGCTACACCTTC.

The chain is built from TRBV27 and TRBJ1-5, with 8 positions matching TRBD1. The CDR3 runs 16 residues. V dropped 6 bases and J dropped 3; count of bases not matched to a gene: 10. From germline, CDR1 is MNHEY and CDR2 SMNVEV (reference sequence). CDR3 protein: CASRRSTGAINQPQHF. In nucleotides, the CDR3 is TGTGCCAGCAGACGATCGACAGGGGCAATCAATCAGCCCCAGCATTTT.

The gene calls are TRBV30 and TRBJ1-5; no reliable D call. Trimming left V 3 bases short and J 0 bases short, with 6 bases between. The CDR3 runs 13 residues. The V gene's germline CDR1 is GTSNPN and CDR2 SVGIG (reference sequence). This CDR3 is CAWRTNSNQPQHF. CDR3 nucleotides: TGTGCCTGGAGAACGAATAGCAATCAGCCCCAGCATTTT.